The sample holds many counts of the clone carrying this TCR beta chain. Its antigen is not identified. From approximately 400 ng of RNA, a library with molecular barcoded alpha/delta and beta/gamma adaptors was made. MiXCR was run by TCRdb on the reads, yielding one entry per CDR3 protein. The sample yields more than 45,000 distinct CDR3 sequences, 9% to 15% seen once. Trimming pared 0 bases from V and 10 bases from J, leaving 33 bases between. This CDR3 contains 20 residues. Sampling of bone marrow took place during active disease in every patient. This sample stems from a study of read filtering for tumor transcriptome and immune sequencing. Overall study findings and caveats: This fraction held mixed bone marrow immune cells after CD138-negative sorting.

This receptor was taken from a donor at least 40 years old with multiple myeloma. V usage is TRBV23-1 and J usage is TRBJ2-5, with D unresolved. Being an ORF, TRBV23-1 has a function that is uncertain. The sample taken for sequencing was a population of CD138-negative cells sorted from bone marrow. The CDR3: CASSQSKGICDLQGFGDQYF. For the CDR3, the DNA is TGCGCCAGCAGTCAATCCAAAGGGATTTGCGACCTTCAAGGATTTGGGGACCAGTACTTC.